The rows below give T cell receptor beta chains drawn from one sample of a study of blood T cell repertoires in COVID-19. The assay was immunoSEQ multiplex PCR, and TCRdb's table has in-frame clones only and misses some. The profile covers fewer than 250,000 clones, with 84% appearing a single time and under 4.5% taken by the ten largest. The sequenced sample was peripheral blood. Receptors were obtained from a man aged 45-60 years with acute or convalescent COVID-19. Each CDR3 is given with its conserved first and last residue. Each record gives: clone size, V gene, CDR3 length, D gene, J gene, CDR3 protein, CDR3 DNA. A D gene is named only where the DNA matches it firmly. The listing skips clone size in some rows; elsewhere it reads once, few, many or a size class.

>NA|TRBV10-2|15|NA|TRBJ2-6
CASSEGVSGANVLTF
TGCGCCAGCAGTGAGGGAGTCTCTGGGGCCAACGTCCTGACTTTC
>NA|TRBV4-1|18|NA|TRBJ2-1
CASSQEGGTAESYNEQFF
TGCGCCAGCAGCCAAGAAGGAGGGACTGCCGAGTCCTACAATGAGCAGTTCTTC
>NA|TRBV7-2|13|NA|TRBJ1-2
CASSLQGRNGYTF
TGTGCCAGCAGCTTACAGGGAAGGAATGGCTACACCTTC
>NA|TRBV29-1|13|TRBD1|TRBJ1-5
CSVAQGVSQPQHF
TGCAGCGTTGCTCAGGGGGTGAGTCAGCCCCAGCATTTT
>NA|TRBV3-1/TRBV3-2|12|NA|TRBJ2-1
CASSRGQREQFF
TGTGCCAGCAGCAGAGGACAGCGGGAGCAGTTCTTC
>NA|TRBV7-3|15|TRBD1|TRBJ1-2
CASSKQGLSNYGYTF
TGTGCCAGCAGTAAACAGGGGCTGTCTAACTATGGCTACACCTTC
>NA|TRBV18|16|TRBD1|TRBJ1-5
CASSPLAGQGGQPQHF
TGTGCCAGCTCACCATTAGCGGGACAGGGGGGCCAGCCCCAGCATTTT
>once|TRBV10-3|15|TRBD1|TRBJ1-5
CAISPGQGVNQPQHF
TGTGCCATCAGTCCTGGACAGGGGGTCAATCAGCCCCAGCATTTT
>NA|TRBV11-3|15|NA|TRBJ1-1
CASSKRPGGDTEAFF
TGTGCCAGCAGCAAACGACCCGGAGGGGACACTGAAGCTTTCTTT
>NA|TRBV29-1|14|NA|TRBJ2-7
CSVEGLESDYEQYF
TGCAGCGTTGAAGGGTTGGAGTCCGACTACGAGCAGTACTTC
>NA|TRBV7-8|16|NA|TRBJ1-5
CASSLDSGQPYQPQHF
TGTGCCAGCAGCTTAGATTCTGGACAGCCCTATCAGCCCCAGCATTTT
>NA|TRBV5-1|14|NA|TRBJ1-1
CASSPRGVDTEAFF
TGCGCCAGCAGTCCCCGGGGGGTTGACACTGAAGCTTTCTTT
>NA|TRBV2|14|NA|TRBJ2-2
CASGQYRGRGELFF
TGTGCCAGCGGGCAGTATAGGGGAAGGGGGGAGCTGTTTTTT
>NA|TRBV7-7|15|TRBD2|TRBJ2-2
CASSFAGANTGELFF
TGTGCTAGCAGCTTCGCGGGGGCGAACACCGGGGAGCTGTTTTTT
>NA|TRBV10-2|15|NA|TRBJ2-1
CASSEIGRAPNEQFF
TGCGCCAGCAGTGAGATCGGCAGGGCGCCCAATGAGCAGTTCTTC
>NA|TRBV3-1/TRBV3-2|14|NA|TRBJ1-2
CASSQSEIQYGYTF
TGTGCCAGCAGCCAAAGCGAAATTCAGTATGGCTACACCTTC
>NA|TRBV4-1|19|NA|TRBJ1-1
CASSQGLGHPGTLNTEAFF
TGCGCCAGCAGCCAAGGACTGGGGCACCCCGGGACATTAAACACTGAAGCTTTCTTT
>NA|TRBV7-2|16|TRBD2|TRBJ2-2
CASSAPGLESPGELFF
TGTGCCAGCAGCGCCCCGGGACTAGAATCCCCCGGGGAGCTGTTTTTT
>NA|TRBV6-5|13|TRBD1|TRBJ1-6
CASSLEGQAALHF
TGTGCCAGCAGCCTCGAAGGACAGGCAGCCCTCCACTTT
>NA|TRBV2|13|TRBD1|TRBJ2-7
CASRGGQGSEQYF
TGTGCCAGCAGGGGGGGACAGGGTTCAGAGCAGTACTTC
>NA|TRBV4-2|16|TRBD2|TRBJ2-7
CASSQAYLAAGYEQYF
TGTGCCAGCAGCCAAGCTTACCTAGCGGCGGGATACGAGCAGTACTTC
>few|TRBV3-1/TRBV3-2|14|NA|TRBJ2-7
CASSQDFGTYEQYF
TGTGCCAGCAGCCAAGATTTTGGCACCTACGAGCAGTACTTC
>once|TRBV7-9|17|TRBD2|TRBJ2-2
CASSLAWLAGITGELFF
TGTGCCAGCAGCTTAGCGTGGCTAGCGGGCATCACCGGGGAGCTGTTTTTT
>NA|TRBV3-1/TRBV3-2|13|NA|TRBJ2-3
CASSQEDWHTQYF
TGTGCCAGCAGCCAAGAGGACTGGCATACGCAGTATTTT
>few|TRBV7-9|14|TRBD2|TRBJ2-7
CASSFSGRAYEQYF
TGTGCCAGCAGCTTTAGCGGGAGGGCCTACGAGCAGTACTTC
>few|TRBV13|14|TRBD2|TRBJ2-3
CASSERGGTDTQYF
TGTGCCAGCAGCGAGCGGGGGGGCACAGATACGCAGTATTTT
>NA|TRBV9|14|NA|TRBJ1-1
CASSVVSGNTEAFF
TGTGCCAGCAGCGTAGTATCAGGGAACACTGAAGCTTTCTTT
>NA|TRBV25-1|13|NA|TRBJ1-3
CASKAGSGNTIYF
TGTGCCAGCAAAGCCGGCTCTGGAAACACCATATATTTT